This TCR beta chain was captured in a study of OX40 agonist ivuxolimab in advanced cancers. Study as a whole: Age averaged around 60 years (range about 20 to 80), and 80% to 90% were male. Notes on the study in general: At 0.1-3.0 mg/kg, partial responders had clonal expansion among the lowest observed. Determination of antigen specificity was not performed for the expanded peripheral T cells.

As concerns this clone: Its antigen is undetermined.

From germline, CDR1 is SGHNT and CDR2 YYREEE (reference sequence). V was clipped by 4 bases and J by 2 bases; unmatched bases: 8. The CDR3 sequence is 16 residues long. The table came from immunoSEQ multiplex PCR; TCRdb's copy has only in-frame clones and leaves some out. In the table there are roughly 59,000 clones, under 90% of which are singletons. J is TRBJ1-3 and V is TRBV5-4, with 8 bases fitting TRBD1. The origin of this receptor is an adult with an advanced solid tumor such as melanoma, head and neck, liver or kidney cancer. Here the sequenced sample was CD4+ or CD8+ T cells sorted from blood, taken in a trial of the OX40 agonist ivuxolimab. The CDR3 protein is CASSPGGAGAGNTIYF. CDR3 DNA: TGTGCCAGCAGCCCAGGGGGCGCCGGAGCTGGAAACACCATATATTTT.